The T cell receptor (beta chain) described here comes from a study of cytomegalovirus exposure and HLA in healthy donors. Overall study: Per a later analysis, the roughly 690 first-cohort and over 90 validation repertoires shared one platform. Overall study results and limits: There were a few CMV-associated chains whose specificity for CMV antigens was confirmed in vitro.

The donors were in the roughly 120-subject validation cohort, distinct from the approximately 700-subject first cohort. As for this clone: Its antigen is as yet unknown.

Looked up from germline, CDR1 is SGDLS and CDR2 is YYNGEE. Trimming took off 0 bases at V and 7 bases at J, with 10 bases between the two ends. The CDR3 spans 13 residues. The assay was immunoSEQ multiplex PCR, and TCRdb's table has in-frame clones only and misses some. The sample lists some 150,000 clones; approximately 86% were seen once. The J gene is TRBJ1-1, the V gene TRBV9; D is ambiguous. Material: PBMCs. This clonotype originated in a man younger than 35 in good health and CMV-seropositive. For the CDR3, the DNA is TGTGCCAGCAGCGTAGGTACAGACCTTGAAGCTTTCTTT. The encoded protein is CASSVGTDLEAFF.